This section outlines one T cell receptor (beta chain) sequence together with its context. These data originate in a study of Ad26.COV2.S vaccination and SARS-CoV-2 variants. Across the whole study: Once, or twice with 56 days between doses, Ad26.COV2.S was given intramuscularly.

This CDR3 comprises 17 residues. Trimming pared 5 bases from V and 2 bases from J, leaving 20 bases between. Germline V gene sequence: CDR1 SEHNR, CDR2 FQNEAQ (reference sequence). The repertoire was sequenced with immunoSEQ multiplex PCR; TCRdb's copy has only in-frame clones and lacks some. The repertoire holds 400,000 to 450,000 clones, with about 93% as singletons. Treatment specified: 15 to 20 received Ad26.COV2.S at low or high dose, single or two shots; about 5 received placebo; per-sample allocation not given. Following the first vaccine or placebo injection, samples were taken on day 63. The origin of this receptor is a person aged 18 to 59 who received the Ad26.COV2.S COVID-19 vaccine or a placebo. The sequencing here drew on peripheral blood, taken in a trial of Ad26.COV2.S vaccine versus placebo. The rearrangement links TRBV7-9 to TRBJ2-3; possible D gene TRBD2, 6 bases. The chain's CDR3 is CASSPGRRGVNTDTQYF. The CDR3 coding sequence is TGTGCCAGCAGCCCTGGGAGGAGGGGAGTTAACACAGATACGCAGTATTTT.